These 24 T cell receptor beta chains were all obtained from the same sample, sequenced in a study of blood T cell repertoires in COVID-19. Assay used: immunoSEQ multiplex PCR; TCRdb lists only in-frame clones, some missing. The table lists 90,000 to 100,000 clones, 90% of them singletons. The sequenced sample consisted of peripheral blood. These receptors were taken from a man over 45 with acute or convalescent COVID-19.

V usage is TRBV14 and J usage is TRBJ2-7, with 8 bases identical to TRBD2. The ends lost 3 bases at V and 6 bases at J; junction bases unmatched: 13. The CDR3 runs to 16 residues. Germline CDR1 and CDR2: SGHDN and FVKESK. This CDR3 is CASSQWIAGIVSEQYF. CDR3 DNA: TGTGCCAGCAGCCAGTGGATAGCGGGAATCGTTAGCGAGCAGTACTTC.

This sequence joins TRBV6-1 and TRBJ2-7; 13 nucleotides align to TRBD2. This CDR3 contains 20 residues. Germline V gene sequence: CDR1 MNHNS, CDR2 SASEGT. With 4 bases clipped from V and 4 bases from J, the junction kept 19 bases outside the gene matches. The CDR3 is CASSVIQGTSGTYLPYEQYF. In DNA form, the CDR3 reads TGTGCCAGCAGTGTTATACAGGGGACTAGCGGGACGTATTTACCGTACGAGCAGTACTTC.

This chain connects TRBV7-9 to TRBJ2-5, with D possibly matching TRBD1 (5 bases). The CDR3 totals 14 residues. CDR1 is SEHNR and CDR2 is FQNEAQ in the germline V gene (reference sequence). V was cut by 6 bases and J by 3 bases, with 14 bases left in between. CDR3 nucleotides: TGTGCCAGCAGTCGCGACAGAAGGGAAGAGACCCAGTACTTC. It is translated as CASSRDRREETQYF.

DNA for the CDR3: TGTGCCAGCAGCCCGCGGACTAGCGGAGGTCTCGGGGCCAACGTCCTGACTTTC. This gives the protein CASSPRTSGGLGANVLTF. This chain connects TRBV7-2 to TRBJ2-6; 10 bases match TRBD2. V was clipped by 5 bases and J by 4 bases; unmatched bases: 11. This CDR3 contains 18 residues. From germline, CDR1 is SGHTA and CDR2 FQGNSA.

The chain has TRBV24-1 and TRBJ2-7; D may be TRBD1 (5 bases). From germline, CDR1 is KGHDR and CDR2 SFDVKD. The CDR3 runs to 14 residues. Trimming took off 8 bases at V and 2 bases at J, with 15 bases between the two ends. CDR3 amino acids: CATTGPLPPYEQYF. The CDR3 coding sequence is TGTGCCACCACAGGGCCCTTGCCCCCCTACGAGCAGTACTTC.

This clone was seen once. This rearrangement joins TRBV7-8 to TRBJ2-1; D gene unclear. Germline CDR1 and CDR2: SGHVS and FQNEAQ. V was cut by 5 bases and J by 5 bases, with 10 bases left in between. This CDR3 comprises 13 residues. CDR3 sequence: CASSVGPNNEQFF. The CDR3 DNA reads TGTGCCAGCAGCGTGGGCCCAAACAATGAGCAGTTCTTC.

J is TRBJ2-3 and V is TRBV7-9; D remains unclear. The germline V gene encodes CDR1 SEHNR and CDR2 FQNEAQ (reference sequence). V dropped 4 bases and J dropped 5 bases, with 16 bases sitting between them. The CDR3 loop spans 15 amino acids. The DNA for the CDR3 is TGTGCCAGCAGCTCGGGTTTTGGCGCCGGAGATACGCAGTATTTT. This gives the protein CASSSGFGAGDTQYF.

This chain connects TRBV6-4 to TRBJ2-7; TRBD1 aligns across 7 bases. This CDR3 contains 13 residues. After removal of 8 bases from V and 0 bases from J, the junction contained 4 bases not matched to a gene. CDR1 and CDR2 (germline): MRHNA, SNTAGT. CDR3 coding DNA: TGTGCCAGCGACAGGGCCAGCTCCTACGAGCAGTACTTC. Translated, it gives CASDRASSYEQYF.

The CDR3 reads CAWTNGQGNTEAFF. The DNA for the CDR3 is TGTGCCTGGACCAACGGACAGGGGAACACTGAAGCTTTCTTT. The chain links TRBV30 to TRBJ1-1, with 8 bases aligning to TRBD1. The CDR3 spans 14 residues. The J segment lost 1 base and the V segment lost 4 bases, leaving 5 bases of the junction unmatched. The V gene's germline CDR1 is GTSNPN and CDR2 SVGIG (reference sequence).

By its share, this clone is medium-sized. The V gene is TRBV21-1, the J gene TRBJ2-2; TRBD2, the table's D call, was not compared with the DNA. TRBV21-1 is annotated as a pseudogene. This CDR3 is built from 14 residues. CDR3 sequence: CASSPTPSAGELFF. The CDR3 DNA follows: TGTGCCAGCAGCCCGACTCCATCGGCGGGGGAGCTGTTTTTT.

A single count supports this clone. The gene calls are TRBV29-1 and TRBJ2-7, with a tentative D call TRBD1 (6 bases). CDR3 length equals 15 residues. Germline V lookup: CDR1 SQVTM, CDR2 ANQGSEA. The V end lost 4 bases, the J end lost 0 bases, and 16 bases lay between the germline ends. In nucleotides, the CDR3 is TGCAGCGTTGGGAATTACGACAGGAGCTCCTACGAGCAGTACTTC. Amino acid sequence: CSVGNYDRSSYEQYF.

The gene calls are TRBV18 and TRBJ1-1; D might be TRBD1 (6 bases). CDR1 is KGHSH, CDR2 LQKENI, per germline. The V end lost 2 bases, the J end lost 1 base, and 14 bases lay between the germline ends. The CDR3 runs 16 residues. In DNA form, the CDR3 reads TGTGCCAGCTCACCAACGGGGGGCTCAGGGAACACTGAAGCTTTCTTT. Its protein is CASSPTGGSGNTEAFF.

The chain employs TRBV6-1 and TRBJ1-2; perhaps TRBD1 as D (5 bases). Looked up from germline, CDR1 is MNHNS and CDR2 is SASEGT. This CDR3 is built from 16 residues. V was clipped by 2 bases and J by 4 bases, with 17 bases between them. The CDR3: CASSENYSPGFYGYTF. In DNA, the CDR3 is TGTGCCAGCAGTGAAAATTATTCCCCAGGGTTCTATGGCTACACCTTC.

The chain joins TRBV14 to TRBJ1-6; D gene uncertain. V lost 2 bases and J lost 4, with 12 bases in between. The CDR3 covers 16 residues. Germline-derived CDR1 and CDR2 are SGHDN and FVKESK. The CDR3 DNA is TGTGCCAGCAGCCAAATTGCAGGATATTATAATTCACCCCTCCACTTT. It is translated as CASSQIAGYYNSPLHF.

The chain is built from TRBV19 and TRBJ2-7, with TRBD1 as a possible D gene (5 bases). The CDR3 runs 14 residues. V gave up 2 bases and J gave up 0 bases, with 8 bases separating them. Germline V gene data show CDR1 as LNHDA and CDR2 as SQIVND (reference sequence). The CDR3 nucleotides are TGTGCCAGTAGTATATCAGGGAACTCCTACGAGCAGTACTTC. Its protein product is CASSISGNSYEQYF.

This sequence joins TRBV30 and TRBJ1-4; D is perhaps TRBD1 (6 bases). Germline V gene sequence: CDR1 GTSNPN, CDR2 SVGIG (reference sequence). CDR3 length: 15 residues. The V end lost 0 bases, the J end lost 5 bases, and 13 bases lay between the germline ends. In nucleotides, the CDR3 is TGTGCCTGGAGTGTAGCGTGGACAGTGAATGAAAAACTGTTTTTT. Its protein is CAWSVAWTVNEKLFF.

The rearrangement links TRBV7-8 to TRBJ2-7; 13 bases map to TRBD2. This CDR3 is 16 amino acids long. The germline gives CDR1 SGHVS, CDR2 FQNEAQ. The junction had 9 bases not matched to a gene; V was cut back by 5 bases and J by 5 bases. The CDR3 protein is CASSARTSGSLDEQYF. The CDR3 nucleotides read TGTGCCAGCAGCGCGCGGACTAGCGGGAGTTTAGACGAGCAGTACTTC.

The gene calls are TRBV15 and TRBJ2-1; 7 positions match TRBD2. This CDR3 has 18 amino acids. V trimming: 0 bases; J trimming: 5 bases; junction bases outside the gene matches: 13. Per the germline V gene, CDR1 is LNHNV and CDR2 is YYDKDF (reference sequence). The CDR3: CATSRDRGVLAYHNEQFF. The DNA for the CDR3 is TGTGCCACCAGCAGAGATCGAGGGGTACTAGCGTACCACAATGAGCAGTTCTTC.

In regard to this clone: Other DNA sequences in this sample translate to the same CDR3. The chain links TRBV7-8 to TRBJ2-7; 9 nucleotides match TRBD2. The V gene's germline CDR1 is SGHVS and CDR2 FQNEAQ. The CDR3 is 14 residues long. V was pared by 0 bases and J by 4 bases, with 1 base of the junction left unmatched. CDR3 bases: TGTGCCAGCAGCTTAGCTAGCGGGAGTTACGAGCAGTACTTC. Protein: CASSLASGSYEQYF.

This clone was counted once. The J gene is TRBJ2-5, the V gene TRBV6-6; 12 nucleotides line up with TRBD2. The ends lost 3 bases at V and 5 bases at J; junction bases unmatched: 7. Germline CDR1 MNHNY, CDR2 SVGAGI (reference sequence). The length of the CDR3 is 16 residues. The CDR3 protein is CASSYFASGRAETQYF. For the CDR3, the DNA is TGTGCCAGCAGTTATTTCGCTAGCGGGAGGGCGGAGACCCAGTACTTC.

This rearrangement joins TRBV2 to TRBJ1-5; 8 nucleotides agree with TRBD1. The CDR3 spans 20 residues. Germline V gives CDR1 SNHLY, CDR2 FYNNEI. V gave up 4 bases and J gave up 5 bases; unmatched junction bases: 22. The CDR3 reads CASSGPGQVLLKALYQPQHF. The CDR3 coding sequence is TGTGCCAGCAGTGGGCCGGGACAGGTTCTTCTTAAAGCCTTATATCAGCCCCAGCATTTT.

V usage is TRBV19 and J usage is TRBJ2-5; 9 bases are a match to TRBD2. The trim removed 6 bases at V and 2 bases at J, leaving 1 base unmatched. Germline CDR1 reads LNHDA; CDR2 reads SQIVND (reference sequence). The CDR3 is 13 amino acids. DNA of the CDR3: TGTGCCAGTAGACTAGCGGGTCAAGAGACCCAGTACTTC. This encodes CASRLAGQETQYF.

The V gene is TRBV19, the J gene TRBJ2-1, with 9 positions matching TRBD2. The CDR3 runs 13 residues. Looked up from germline, CDR1 is LNHDA and CDR2 is SQIVND (reference sequence). With V trimmed by 1 base and J by 13 bases, 5 bases remained unmatched. CDR3 loop: CASSIVGTSTQFF. The CDR3 region has the DNA TGTGCCAGTAGTATAGTAGGGACTAGCACCCAGTTCTTC.

The chain recombines TRBV9 with TRBJ2-1, with D tentatively TRBD2 (6 bases). This CDR3 comprises 15 residues. From germline, CDR1 is SGDLS and CDR2 YYNGEE. Trimming left V 2 bases short and J 3 bases short, with 12 bases between. This CDR3 reads CASSVDGGYYNEQFF. In DNA, the CDR3 is TGTGCCAGCAGCGTCGACGGGGGATACTACAATGAGCAGTTCTTC.